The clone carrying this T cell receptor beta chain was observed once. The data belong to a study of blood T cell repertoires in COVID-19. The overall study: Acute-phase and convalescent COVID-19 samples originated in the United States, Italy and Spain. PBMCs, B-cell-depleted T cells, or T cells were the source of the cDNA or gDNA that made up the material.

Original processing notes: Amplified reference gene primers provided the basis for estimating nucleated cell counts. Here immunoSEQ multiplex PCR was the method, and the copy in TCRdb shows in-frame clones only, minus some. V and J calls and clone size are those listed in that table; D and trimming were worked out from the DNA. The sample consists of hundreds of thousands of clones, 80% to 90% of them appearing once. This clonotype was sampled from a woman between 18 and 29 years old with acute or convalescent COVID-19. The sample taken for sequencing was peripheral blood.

CDR3 coding DNA: TGTGCCAGCAGCTCATACTTAGCGGGCCTCTACAATGAGCAGTTCTTC. Its translation is CASSSYLAGLYNEQFF. V is TRBV7-2 and J is TRBJ2-1, with 7 bases aligning to TRBD2. The CDR3 covers 16 residues. The germline gives CDR1 SGHTA, CDR2 FQGNSA. Trimming took 4 bases from V and 3 from J; bases not matched to a gene: 9.